Listed below are T cell receptor beta chains from one sample, sequenced in a study of CD8+CD57+ T cells in acquired aplastic anemia. One entry per CDR3 protein results from TCRdb running MiXCR on the reads. The data show roughly 180,000 distinct CDR3 sequences, around 63% seen once. What was sequenced was sorted CD4+, CD8+, or CD8+CD57+ T cells (not recorded which) from PBMCs. The receptor set was obtained from a human donor with aplastic anemia. The CDR3 runs from the conserved cysteine through the conserved F or W. Fields, in order: clone size, V gene, J gene, D gene, CDR3 DNA, CDR3 protein. D genes are given only for firm matches. Size is omitted from some rows. Given values are once, few, many or a class for expanded clones.

NA	TRBV7-9	TRBJ2-7	NA	TGTGCCAGCAGAGGGACGGGAACTTACGAGCAGTACTTC	CASRGTGTYEQYF
NA	TRBV20-1	TRBJ2-5	TRBD1	TGCAGTGGCGGGACAGGGGGTGGGGAGACCCAGTACTTC	CSGGTGGGETQYF
once	TRBV19	TRBJ1-1	NA	TGTTCCAGTAGTGCGACCTGGTTGGGGGGCACTGAAGCTTTCTTT	CSSSATWLGGTEAFF
NA	TRBV9	TRBJ1-2	NA	TGTGCCAGCAGCTCCGACGGACAGCACTACACCTTC	CASSSDGQHYTF
NA	TRBV4-2	TRBJ2-7	NA	TGTGCCAGCAGCCCGTTGGACTCCTACGAGCAGTACTTC	CASSPLDSYEQYF
NA	TRBV7-8	TRBJ2-3	TRBD2	TGTGCCAGCCGACCTCCCCAGTTAGCGGGAGGGCTGGATACGCAGTATTTT	CASRPPQLAGGLDTQYF
NA	TRBV19	TRBJ1-5	NA	TGTGCCAGTAGACCAGACCACATGGTAAGCAATCAGCCCCAGCATTTT	CASRPDHMVSNQPQHF
NA	TRBV20-1	TRBJ1-1	NA	TGCAGTGCTAGTTTTAGGGGCACGCAAAACACTGAAGCTTTCTTT	CSASFRGTQNTEAFF
many	TRBV5-5	TRBJ2-7	NA	TGTGCCAGCAGCTTGGGAGTTTTTCCTTACGAGCAGTACTTC	CASSLGVFPYEQYF
many	TRBV11-2	TRBJ2-1	NA	TGTGCCAGCAGCTTCATGGGGACCTTCAACAATGAGCAGTTCTTC	CASSFMGTFNNEQFF
NA	TRBV29-1	TRBJ1-1	TRBD1	TGCAGCGTTGAAGATCGAGACAGGGGTTACACTGAAGCTTTCTTT	CSVEDRDRGYTEAFF
many	TRBV14	TRBJ1-3	NA	TGTGCCAGCAGCCAAGGTTGGGTAAACACCATATATTTT	CASSQGWVNTIYF
few	TRBV6-5	TRBJ2-1	TRBD2	TGTGCCAGCAGTTACGGGACTAGCTACAATGAGCAGTTCTTC	CASSYGTSYNEQFF
NA	TRBV6-4	TRBJ1-2	NA	TGTGCCAGCAGTGACCATCCAGGGCCCTATGGCTACACCTTC	CASSDHPGPYGYTF
NA	TRBV18	TRBJ2-7	TRBD1	TGTGCCAGCTCGCCAACACAGGGGACCCCGTACGAGCAGTACTTC	CASSPTQGTPYEQYF
NA	TRBV7-8	TRBJ1-2	NA	TGTGCCAGCAGCTTACGGGCCAACTATGGCTACACCTTC	CASSLRANYGYTF
few	TRBV27	TRBJ1-2	NA	TGTGCCAGCAGTTCGCACCATCCAGGGAGCCGGGATGGCTACACCTTC	CASSSHHPGSRDGYTF